Listed here is a single T cell receptor (beta chain). Its recognized antigen is unknown. The record has no base qualities; no much larger clone is one base away. The source of the sample is a study of T cell clonotyping in hematopoietic cell transplantation (dated by TCRdb to the early 2020s). As for the study more broadly: In the study, over a hundred blood samples were gathered from some 32 consecutive transplant recipients and their related donors. Recruitment of patients ran from late 2015 to early 2017, and follow-up continued until late 2020 or until death. General study outcomes and caveats: A decrease in recipient TCR diversity was observed after transplant, and a progressive increase in pathologically expanded clonotypes was seen from day 30 to day 180. Recipient repertoires showed only a small fraction of overlap with donor repertoires, and over 97% appeared de novo at the given depth. Broader TCR repertoire diversity after transplant was predicted by Inverse Simpson Index values from donors and from recipients before transplant. The sample size was limited and the cells went unsorted, which meant the CD4 and CD8 repertoire contributions could not be told apart.

The immunoSEQ assay, a bias-controlled multiplex PCR with V- and J-specific primers, was used to amplify TCR beta CDR3 regions from genomic DNA. In a second PCR step, a proprietary barcode and Illumina adapter sequences were attached to the CDR3 amplicons. An Illumina MiSeq instrument was used for sequencing of the CDR3 libraries. Regarding the original processing steps: immunoSEQ Analyzer 3.0 was used for export and quality control, with R Bioconductor and Immunarch used for downstream analyses. Only productive rearrangements within the normalized downsampled data set were used in the calculation of repertoire metrics. In the normalized cohort, clonotypes with more than 5 templates were defined as pathologically expanded. The Inverse Simpson Index was used to measure repertoire diversity. The non-normalized data set was used for CMV-specificity analyses so that all clonotypes could be captured. Entries here come from immuneACCESS through TCRdb and include only in-frame sequences with V and J called. Some clones fail to appear in such tables; in the studies checked, an unresolved V gene covers under half of the shortfall, and the cause of the remainder is unknown. Clonal size and the V and J genes are those of that table, whereas D and trimming came from the DNA. The sample records about 7,200 clones, about 91% of which are singletons. Under 6% of the sample rests with the top ten.

Read against the paper, the sample's time point label means: 30 days after allo-HCT. Blood samples were obtained from recipients approximately 28 days before transplant and at days 30, 100 and 180 after transplant. Using Nuclei Lysis Solution, genomic DNA was extracted from unfractionated peripheral blood mononuclear cells that were either fresh or cryopreserved. The CDR3 has 13 amino acids, counting the end cysteine and phenylalanine. The retained sequence is limited to the CDR3, 39 bases, with the frame set at the first base. The trim is 4 bases for V and 3 bases for J, with a gap of 10 bases between the germline ends. CDR1 and CDR2 are drawn from the germline V gene: SGHDT, YYEEEE.

The sample was PBMCs, taken 30 days after allogeneic stem cell transplant. The rearrangement joined TRBV5-6 to TRBJ1-2, with the D gene not clear enough to name. This clonotype was obtained from a female patient aged 50-59 years who had an allogeneic stem cell transplant from an unrelated donor, so the T cells may come from the graft donor. Some clones in this sample may be carry-over from other donors' samples. The CDR3 corresponds to CASSPLRDYGYTF. The nucleotide sequence is given as TGTGCCAGCAGCCCGCTTAGGGACTATGGCTACACCTTC.